The 22 T cell receptor beta chains below all came from one sample that was sequenced in a study of blood T cells in healthy people across ages. Next came a second PCR, run for roughly 6 to 11 cycles, which used a sample-barcoded 5' primer along with a J-beta primer mix. TCRdb recomputed calls from the 5' RACE reads with MiXCR, one row per CDR3 protein. Of some 1,800,000 distinct CDR3 sequences listed, about two fifths were seen once; the top ten hold roughly 24%. Sequenced sample: blood. Every receptor here comes from a human donor in good health.

The chain combines TRBV29-1 with TRBJ1-2, with D possibly being TRBD1 (5 bases). The CDR3 is made up of 12 amino acids. From germline, CDR1 is SQVTM and CDR2 ANQGSEA. Deletions cut 8 bases from V and 6 bases from J, with 16 bases between. The CDR3, as DNA: TGCAGCTACGGGACCTCTAGTAATGGCTACACCTTC. This encodes CSYGTSSNGYTF.

On this clonotype itself: Because the CDR3 is missing its conserved closing phenylalanine or tryptophan, this is likely a read error. This chain links TRBV7-8 with TRBJ2-1; unclear D gene. Germline values: CDR1 SGHVS, CDR2 FQNEAQ. This CDR3 has 15 residues. V lost 5 bases and J lost 5, with 16 bases in between. The CDR3 bases are TGTGCCAGCAGCCCTGTAGGGCGAGGCCACAATGAGCAGTTCACC. This encodes CASSPVGRGHNEQFT.

The chain carries TRBV20-1 and TRBJ2-1, with D perhaps being TRBD1 or TRBD2 (5 bases each). This CDR3 region has 16 residues. Trimming cost V 2 bases and J 3 bases, with 17 bases left between them. Germline values: CDR1 DFQATT, CDR2 SNEGSKA (reference sequence). CDR3: CSARPVEGTYYNEQFF. Here the CDR3 DNA reads TGCAGTGCTAGACCCGTTGAGGGGACCTACTACAATGAGCAGTTCTTC.

This clonotype occurred a few times. The chain couples TRBV20-1 to TRBJ2-1; 10 nucleotides agree with TRBD2. The V gene's germline CDR1 is DFQATT and CDR2 SNEGSKA (reference sequence). This CDR3 comprises 14 residues. V was pared by 5 bases and J by 7 bases, with 8 bases of the junction left unmatched. CDR3 amino acids: CSAWTSGGQNEQFF. CDR3 DNA sequence: TGCAGTGCTTGGACTAGCGGCGGCCAGAATGAGCAGTTCTTC.

This rearrangement joins TRBV24-1 to TRBJ1-2; 8 bases line up with TRBD1. This CDR3 is 12 amino acids long. V lost 4 bases and J lost 9; bases outside the gene matches: 3. The germline V gene encodes CDR1 KGHDR and CDR2 SFDVKD. DNA for the CDR3: TGTGCCACCAGTGACCGGACAGGGAGCTACACCTTC. Translating it yields CATSDRTGSYTF.

The chain recombines TRBV24-1 with TRBJ2-1; 8 bases are a match to TRBD2. CDR3 length: 14 amino acids. Germline loops: CDR1 KGHDR, CDR2 SFDVKD. J lost 4 bases, V lost 6 bases, and 4 bases had no gene match. CDR3 DNA: TGTGCCACCAGTACCTCTAGCGGGTACAATGAGCAGTTCTTC. Its translation is CATSTSSGYNEQFF.

The chain has TRBV11-3 and TRBJ1-2; 7 nucleotides line up with TRBD1. V lost 4 bases, J lost 8 bases, and 10 bases stayed unmatched. Looked up from germline, CDR1 is SGHNT and CDR2 is YENEEA. The CDR3 loop spans 14 amino acids. The CDR3 reads CASSSRDRIGGYTF. Written as DNA, the CDR3 is TGTGCCAGCAGCTCCCGGGACAGAATCGGAGGCTACACCTTC.

Comment on this clonotype: This clone may be a read error of a much larger clone one base away. The chain joins TRBV12-3 or TRBV12-4 to TRBJ2-1, with a possible D match to TRBD1 (6 bases). TRBJ2-7 explains the end of the DNA better; the J call may be wrong. The CDR3 sequence is 13 residues long. The chain's CDR3 is CASSVDSSYGQYF. DNA for the CDR3: TGTGCCAGCAGTGTGGACAGTTCGTACGGGCAGTACTTC.

CDR3 sequence: CASSLASQGRNGYTF. The CDR3 DNA is TGTGCCAGCAGCTTAGCTTCCCAGGGGAGGAATGGCTACACCTTC. The genes are TRBV7-8 and TRBJ1-2; a possible D gene is TRBD1 (6 bases). CDR3 size: 15 residues. Germline V gene lookup returns CDR1 SGHVS and CDR2 FQNEAQ. Trimming stripped 0 bases from V and 6 bases from J, with 14 bases between. The full variable domain, completed using reference TRBV7-8 and TRBJ1-2, is GAGVSQSPRYKVAKRGQDVALRCDPISGHVSLFWYQQALGQGPEFLTYFQNEAQLDKSGLPSDRFFAERPEGSVSTLKIQRTQQEDSAVYLCASSLASQGRNGYTFGSGTRLTVV.

The chain recombines TRBV4-2 with TRBJ1-1, with a tentative D call TRBD1 (6 bases). V lost 1 base to trimming and J lost 3 bases, with 21 bases between them. The CDR3 runs to 18 residues. Germline CDR1 is LGHNA and CDR2 is YNFKEQ. The CDR3 DNA reads TGTGCCAGCAGCCAAGTTGAAGCCTCCCGGGACATAGACACTGAAGCTTTCTTT. It is translated as CASSQVEASRDIDTEAFF.

V is TRBV19 and J is TRBJ2-7; D may correspond to TRBD1 or TRBD2 (5 bases each). Trimming left V 3 bases short and J 6 bases short, with 9 bases between. The germline CDR1 and CDR2 sequences are LNHDA and SQIVND (reference sequence). CDR3 length equals 12 residues. The CDR3 is CASSIGASEQYF. The CDR3 nucleotides read TGTGCCAGTAGTATCGGGGCTAGCGAGCAGTACTTC.

The chain carries TRBV6-5 and TRBJ1-6; tentative D call: TRBD1 (6 bases). The V gene lost 4 bases and the J gene lost 0 bases, with 19 bases spanning the gap. This CDR3 region has 19 residues. Germline-derived CDR1 and CDR2 are MNHEY and SVGAGI. CDR3: CASSSLAPGASSYNSPLHF. CDR3 bases: TGTGCCAGCAGTTCCCTTGCCCCGGGGGCGAGCTCCTATAATTCACCCCTCCACTTT.

The chain carries TRBV9 and TRBJ2-4; 11 bases are a match to TRBD2. The J call is uncertain, as TRBJ2-7 better fits the DNA end. The CDR3 is 15 residues long. The germline CDR1 and CDR2 sequences are SGDLS and YYNGEE. CDR3 DNA sequence: TGTGCCAGCAGCGTAGCAACTAGCGGGGGCTACGAGCAGTACTTC. It codes for CASSVATSGGYEQYF.

This clonotype came up many times. This chain uses TRBV9 with TRBJ1-1; D might be TRBD1 (5 bases). The CDR3 extends over 14 amino acids. With 0 bases removed from V and 1 base from J, the gap between germline ends came to 7 bases. CDR1 and CDR2 (germline): SGDLS, YYNGEE. CDR3 coding DNA: TGTGCCAGCAGCGTAGTTGGGGGGAACACTGAAGCTTTCTTT. It yields the protein CASSVVGGNTEAFF. Based on the CDR3 plus reference TRBV9 and TRBJ1-1, the full variable domain is DSGVTQTPKHLITATGQRVTLRCSPRSGDLSVYWYQQSLDQGLQFLIQYYNGEERAKGNILERFSAQQFPDLHSELNLSSLELGDSALYFCASSVVGGNTEAFFGQGTRLTVV.

The chain is built from TRBV5-1 and TRBJ2-3, with D possibly TRBD1 on 7 matching bases. Germline assignment: CDR1 SGHRS and CDR2 YFSETQ. This CDR3 contains 15 residues. V lost 6 bases, J lost 2 bases, and 16 bases lay in between. For the CDR3, the DNA is TGCGCCAGCAACCCGCAGGGGGACTCCACAGATACGCAGTATTTT. Encoded protein: CASNPQGDSTDTQYF.

The chain links TRBV28 to TRBJ2-7; D is perhaps TRBD2 (5 bases). Germline assignment: CDR1 MDHEN and CDR2 SYDVKM. Trimming left V 6 bases short and J 1 base short, with 19 bases between. CDR3 length: 16 residues. The CDR3 coding sequence is TGTGCCAGCAGCCCCCCTCCTGGGAGTTTGTCCTACGAGCAGTACTTC. It codes for CASSPPPGSLSYEQYF.

Concerning this clonotype: This sequence may be a read error, since a much larger clone differs from it by one base. The chain couples TRBV7-2 to TRBJ1-2; 7 nucleotides agree with TRBD1. Germline CDR1 reads SGHTA; CDR2 reads FQGNSA. This CDR3 region has 13 residues. The CDR3 sequence: CVSSFRDRDGYTF. The CDR3 DNA sequence: TGTGTCAGCAGCTTCCGGGACAGAGATGGCTACACCTTC.

With respect to this clonotype: The junction differs from germline at one of its ends, possibly a read error. The chain carries TRBV7-2 and TRBJ1-3; D ambiguous. The germline V gene has CDR1 SGHTA and CDR2 FQGNSA. The CDR3 consists of 12 residues. Here the CDR3 DNA reads TGTGCCAGCGGCTTTGGGGGAAACACCATATATTTT. Protein: CASGFGGNTIYF.

In this sample, this clonotype turned up a few times. The CDR3 here is CSADHNYGYTF. The CDR3 nucleotides are TGCAGCGCCGACCATAACTATGGCTACACCTTC. The gene calls are TRBV29-1 and TRBJ1-2; D is ambiguous. The CDR3 is 11 residues long. V was shortened by 7 bases and J by 1 base, with 7 bases between the two germline ends. Germline-derived CDR1 and CDR2 are SQVTM and ANQGSEA. Complete variable domain (other parts from reference TRBV29-1 and TRBJ1-2): SAVISQKPSRDICQRGTSLTIQCQVDSQVTMMFWYRQQPGQSLTLIATANQGSEATYESGFVIDKFPISRPNLTFSTLTVSNMSPEDSSIYLCSADHNYGYTFGSGTRLTVV.

J is TRBJ2-1 and V is TRBV10-3; TRBD1 matches 10 bases. Unmatched junction bases numbered 7, after V lost 4 bases and J lost 7 bases. CDR1 and CDR2 from the germline V gene are ENHRY and SYGVKD. This CDR3 contains 15 residues. The DNA of the CDR3 is TGTGCCATCAGTGGTCCCGGGACAGGGGCGAATGAGCAGTTCTTC. It encodes CAISGPGTGANEQFF.

This clonotype was found once. The chain joins TRBV20-1 to TRBJ2-3, with a possible D match to TRBD1 (5 bases). The CDR3 totals 16 residues. The V and J ends lost 6 bases and 2 bases respectively, with 21 bases between them. CDR1 is DFQATT, CDR2 SNEGSKA, per germline (reference sequence). The CDR3 region has the DNA TGCAGTGCCCTGGGGCCCTACACGGAGTCCACAGATACGCAGTATTTT. It encodes CSALGPYTESTDTQYF.

This chain joins TRBV24-1 and TRBJ2-1, with 8 bases aligning to TRBD2. The length of the CDR3 is 15 residues. Germline V gene lookup returns CDR1 KGHDR and CDR2 SFDVKD. The V segment lost 3 bases and the J segment 5 bases; nucleotides outside the gene matches: 5. Written as DNA, the CDR3 is TGTGCCACCAGTGATATTCGCGGGGGGCACAATGAGCAGTTCTTC. It encodes CATSDIRGGHNEQFF.